This section outlines one TCR beta chain sequence together with its context. Next came a second PCR, run for roughly 6 to 11 cycles, which used a sample-barcoded 5' primer along with a J-beta primer mix. Tagging of each cDNA molecule was performed by a template-switch adaptor with 12 random nucleotides. TCRdb re-derived calls from the 5' RACE reads in MiXCR, one entry per CDR3 protein. The sample has hundreds of thousands of distinct CDR3 sequences, around 45% seen once. These data come from a study of blood T cells in healthy people across ages. This CDR3 has 16 amino acids. Germline CDR1 reads MGHRA; CDR2 reads YSYEKL. V lost 0 bases, J lost 9 bases, and 18 bases lay in between.

The J gene is TRBJ2-1, the V gene TRBV4-1; D may be TRBD1 or TRBD2 (6 bases each). The specimen was blood. The TCR originated in a man aged 60 to 69 in good health. The CDR3 is CASSQEGQSAGGEQFF. CDR3 sequence (DNA): TGCGCCAGCAGCCAAGAAGGACAGTCCGCCGGGGGTGAGCAGTTCTTC.